Included here is one T cell receptor (beta chain) sequence, with context. Its antigen is unidentified. The data belong to a study of long-term antiretroviral therapy in people with HIV. Study conclusions and caveats: Narrower CDR3 length ranges marked HIV repertoires relative to controls. From the mid-2000s to the late 2010s, blood was obtained, possibly while participants received older ART regimens. The data indicate that diversity increased after ART but remained below transplant donor controls.

No donor had fewer than one pre-ART PBMC sample or fewer than two post-ART PBMC samples. Researchers report immunoSEQ v3.0 was run at survey level. Profiling relied on immunoSEQ multiplex PCR, and the TCRdb table lists in-frame clones only, not all of them. The table includes approximately 25,000 clones, 80% to 95% detected once. The sequence came from a woman aged 40 to 49 with HIV. The sample was unsorted PBMCs, taken 7.6 years after starting antiretroviral therapy.

CDR3 coding DNA: TGTGCCAGTAGTATGGGGCCTGCTAATGAAAAACTGTTTTTT. This gives the protein CASSMGPANEKLFF. This rearrangement joins TRBV19 to TRBJ1-4; possible D gene TRBD1, 5 bases. Germline V gives CDR1 LNHDA, CDR2 SQIVND (reference sequence). The CDR3 sequence is 14 residues long. V was clipped by 3 bases and J by 3 bases, with 8 bases between them.